This TCR beta chain came from a study of T-cell reconstitution after alpha-beta-depleted transplantation in children (dated by TCRdb to about 2016). As for the study more broadly: Using TCR repertoire profiling, the study followed T-cell immune reconstitution in a quantitative way in children after TCRalphabeta/CD19-depleted allogeneic hematopoietic cell transplantation.

This clonotype has a handful of counts. There is no known antigen for this receptor. No much larger clone is present one base from it, and per-base qualities are unavailable. To prepare the library, PCR was applied. Sequencer: Illumina HiSeq 2500. Molecular barcoding was employed in the preparation of TCR libraries, with unique molecular identifiers being used to normalize TCRbeta repertoire quantification. TCRdb trimmed the raw reads at Q25, called clones with MiXCR and kept productive beta chains. All rows with the same CDR3 protein become a single entry with the most common DNA and genes. The sample data list hundreds of thousands of distinct CDR3 sequences, and about a tenth of these were observed just once. Clones ranked in the top ten supply 10% of the sample. CDR1 and CDR2 are read off the germline V gene as KGHSH and LQKENI. V loses 3 bases of germline sequence and J loses 6 bases, and the interval between the two ends is 12 bases. From cysteine to phenylalanine, the CDR3 is 14 amino acids long. The CDR3 DNA has 42 bases and is translated from base 1.

The sequenced sample was PBMCs from the stem cell graft donor, obtained from the stem cell graft. This sequence originates from a human donor who donated a stem cell graft to a child with SCID. Recombination linked TRBV18 to TRBJ2-1; the D gene is unclear. The CDR3 corresponds to CASSPLRSGNEQFF. The DNA sequence is as follows: TGTGCCAGCTCACCCTTGCGTTCGGGCAATGAGCAGTTCTTC.